This T cell receptor (beta chain) was captured in a study of cytomegalovirus exposure and HLA in healthy donors. Study-wide results and limits: The study put 150 or so TCR beta chains on its list as cytomegalovirus-associated. Some public TCRs appeared in many individuals, while most sequences were rare.

The CDR3 length is 14 residues. Germline trimming cut 3 bases from V and 9 bases from J; bases unmatched to any gene: 5. CDR1 SGHVS and CDR2 FNYEAQ come from the germline V gene. Researchers ran the PCR with 60 Vbeta and 13 Jbeta primers. Sequencing was performed with immunoSEQ multiplex PCR; in TCRdb, only in-frame clones are kept and a portion is missing. The profile covers some 140,000 clones, with around three quarters appearing a single time and about 4% taken by the ten largest. On this clone: Its antigen is still unknown.

Unrecorded immune exposures were likely, despite nominal health at sampling. Input material: PBMCs. This chain links TRBV7-6 with TRBJ1-6; 7 bases are shared with TRBD1. The sequence came from a woman aged 40 to 50 in good health and CMV-seronegative. CDR3 loop: CASSFEQGLSPLHF. The CDR3 DNA follows: TGTGCCAGCAGCTTTGAACAGGGGCTTTCACCCCTCCACTTT.